This TCR beta chain was obtained from a study of regulatory T cells in long-lasting Graves disease (dated by TCRdb to the early 2020s). The study in broad terms: Newly diagnosed Graves' disease patients had taken antithyroid drugs for less than 3 months. Peripheral blood TCR sequencing and RNA sequencing compared persistent Graves' disease patients with newly diagnosed Graves' disease patients. A total of around 33 samples underwent TCR sequencing, from about 13 patients with persistent Graves' disease and some 20 patients with newly diagnosed Graves' disease. The study was conducted in China and was registered as a clinical trial. The study at large found these results: Sequencing and analysis were limited to the TCR beta chain. TRBV28, TRBJ1-2 and TRBJ2-5 were preferentially used in persistent disease, while TRBV20-1 and TRBJ2-1 were favored in newly diagnosed disease. Only peripheral blood was studied, because thyroid tissue, the primary lesion, was inaccessible. Compared with newly diagnosed patients, patients with persistent Graves' disease had lower TCR Shannon entropy and fewer highly expanded clones, which suggests clonal expansion. The authors acknowledged the small sample size as a limitation that may reduce accuracy. A larger number of public clonotypes was shared among persistent patients (fewer than 3,000) than among newly diagnosed patients (approximately 1,000).

This clonotype was detected many times. Its antigen has not been determined. No quality values exist for individual bases; no much larger clone is one base distant. Preparation of the library involved multiplex PCR. Sequencing was performed on an Illumina HiSeq 4000. iRepertoire HTBI primers and Arm-PCR amplification of CDR3 regions were used to construct TCR beta libraries. Before sequencing, the PCR products underwent gel purification. The original pipeline was this. Gene usage analysis of CDR3 amino acid clonotypes used the 55 to 65 TRBV and 14 to 15 TRBJ segments found across samples. COPE and FqMerger were used to merge the filtered high-quality paired reads into contigs. BLAST was used to align contigs to the IMGT TRBV, TRBD and TRBJ reference genes, and CDR3 was defined following IMGT. Any clonotype with a frequency above 0.1% was counted as a highly expanded clone. Shannon entropy served as the measure of repertoire diversity, while the Gini coefficient captured V-J evenness. Public clonotypes were defined as clonotypes shared by more than one individual. TCRdb reprocessing: public reads trimmed at Q25 with fastp, clones called with MiXCR, in-frame beta chains kept. A single entry per CDR3 protein holds the most common genes and DNA from its merged rows. These V and J calls originate from TCRdb's pipeline instead of the authors' own analysis. The sample table holds about 240,000 distinct CDR3 sequences, of which about 19% were seen once. Over 11% of the sample comes from the top ten.

From its cysteine to its phenylalanine, the CDR3 spans 15 amino acids. Left in the record is the CDR3 DNA by itself, 45 bases read in frame from the first base. The junction shows trimming of 4 bases on V and 6 bases on J, and the gene matches do not reach 5 bases of it. CDR1 and CDR2, per the germline V gene, are KGHSH and LQKENI. The time point label here, explained by the study, means: newly diagnosed GD, antithyroid drugs for less than 3 months. RNA was extracted from PBMCs in TRIzol for both TCR sequencing and RNA sequencing. Graves' disease was diagnosed according to American Thyroid Association guidelines. The patients came from an endocrinology department in Xi'an, China. Each patient gave roughly 8.4 milliliters of peripheral blood, collected in an EDTA anticoagulant tube. Ficoll Paque Plus density gradient separation was used to isolate PBMCs, and no additional T cell sorting was done. RNA quality was checked with an Agilent 2100 Bioanalyzer and agarose gel, and concentration with a NanoDrop 2000.

Here the chain combines TRBV18 and TRBJ1-5; the central 11 bases match TRBD1. This clonotype was sampled from a female donor with Graves disease. Here the sequenced sample was peripheral blood mononuclear cells (PBMCs), taken at new diagnosis, from a patient treated with antithyroid drugs. The nucleotide sequence is given as TGTGCCAGCTCACACGGGACAGGGGGGGTTCAGCCCCAGCATTTT. It translates as CASSHGTGGVQPQHF.